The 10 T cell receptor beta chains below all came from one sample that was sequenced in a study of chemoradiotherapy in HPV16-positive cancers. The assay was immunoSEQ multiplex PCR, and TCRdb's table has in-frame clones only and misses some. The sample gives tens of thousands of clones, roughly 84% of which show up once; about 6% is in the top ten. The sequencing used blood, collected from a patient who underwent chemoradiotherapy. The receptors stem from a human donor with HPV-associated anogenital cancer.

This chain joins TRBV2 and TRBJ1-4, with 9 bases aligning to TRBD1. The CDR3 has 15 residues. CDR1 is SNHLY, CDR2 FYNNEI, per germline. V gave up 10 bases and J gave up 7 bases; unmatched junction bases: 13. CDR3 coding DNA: TGTGCCACCACACAGGACAGGGGTCATGGTGAAAAACTGTTTTTT. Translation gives CATTQDRGHGEKLFF.

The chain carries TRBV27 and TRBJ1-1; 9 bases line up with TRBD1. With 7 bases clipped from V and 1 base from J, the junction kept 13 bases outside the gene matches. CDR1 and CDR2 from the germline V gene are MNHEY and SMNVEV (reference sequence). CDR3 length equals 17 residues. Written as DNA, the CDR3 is TGTGCCAGCATTGGTCGTGACAGGGGGATTAGGAACACTGAAGCTTTCTTT. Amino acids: CASIGRDRGIRNTEAFF.

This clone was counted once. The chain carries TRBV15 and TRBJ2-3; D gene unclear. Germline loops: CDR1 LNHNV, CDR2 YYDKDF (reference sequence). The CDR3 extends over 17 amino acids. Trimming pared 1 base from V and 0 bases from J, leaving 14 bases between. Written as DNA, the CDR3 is TGTGCCACCAGCAGAGCAAACAGCCGCTCTAGCACAGATACGCAGTATTTT. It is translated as CATSRANSRSSTDTQYF.

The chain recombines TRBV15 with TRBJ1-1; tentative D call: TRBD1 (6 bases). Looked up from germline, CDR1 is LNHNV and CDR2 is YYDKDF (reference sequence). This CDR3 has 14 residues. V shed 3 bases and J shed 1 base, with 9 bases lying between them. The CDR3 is CATSRDSWNTEAFF. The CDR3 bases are TGTGCCACCAGCAGGGACAGTTGGAACACTGAAGCTTTCTTT.

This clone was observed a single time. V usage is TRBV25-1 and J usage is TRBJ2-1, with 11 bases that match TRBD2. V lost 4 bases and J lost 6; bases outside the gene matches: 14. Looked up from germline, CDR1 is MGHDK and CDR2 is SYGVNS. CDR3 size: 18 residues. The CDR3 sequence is CASSASTITSGGGNEQFF. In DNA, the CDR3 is TGTGCCAGCAGTGCCTCCACCATCACTAGCGGGGGAGGCAATGAGCAGTTCTTC. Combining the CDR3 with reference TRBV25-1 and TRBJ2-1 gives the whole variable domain EADIYQTPRYLVIGTGKKITLECSQTMGHDKMYWYQQDPGMELHLIHYSYGVNSTEKGDLSSESTVSRIRTEHFPLTLESARPSHTSQYLCASSASTITSGGGNEQFFGPGTRLTVL.

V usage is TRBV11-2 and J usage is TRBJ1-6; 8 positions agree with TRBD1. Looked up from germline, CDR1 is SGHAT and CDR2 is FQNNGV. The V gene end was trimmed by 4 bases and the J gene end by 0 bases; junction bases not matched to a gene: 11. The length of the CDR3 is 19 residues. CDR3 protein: CASSWRGQAGSSYNSPLHF. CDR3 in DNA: TGTGCCAGCAGCTGGAGGGGACAGGCGGGCAGCTCCTATAATTCACCCCTCCACTTT. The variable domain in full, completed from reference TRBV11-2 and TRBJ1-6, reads EAGVAQSPRYKIIEKRQSVAFWCNPISGHATLYWYQQILGQGPKLLIQFQNNGVVDDSQLPKDRFSAERLKGVDSTLKIQPAKLEDSAVYLCASSWRGQAGSSYNSPLHFGNGTRLTVT.

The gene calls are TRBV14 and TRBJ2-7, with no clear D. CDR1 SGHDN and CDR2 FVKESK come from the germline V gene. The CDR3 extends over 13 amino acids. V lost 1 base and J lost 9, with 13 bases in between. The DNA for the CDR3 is TGTGCCAGCAGCCAAGGGTCAGGTGCTGCGCAGTACGTC. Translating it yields CASSQGSGAAQYV.

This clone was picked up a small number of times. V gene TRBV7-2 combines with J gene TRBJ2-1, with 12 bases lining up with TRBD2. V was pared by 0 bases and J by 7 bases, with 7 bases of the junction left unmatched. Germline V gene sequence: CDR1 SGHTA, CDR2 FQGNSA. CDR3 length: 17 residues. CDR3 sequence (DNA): TGTGCCAGCAGCTTAGCGGGGCTAGCGGGGGGGCAGAATGAGCAGTTCTTC. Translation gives CASSLAGLAGGQNEQFF.

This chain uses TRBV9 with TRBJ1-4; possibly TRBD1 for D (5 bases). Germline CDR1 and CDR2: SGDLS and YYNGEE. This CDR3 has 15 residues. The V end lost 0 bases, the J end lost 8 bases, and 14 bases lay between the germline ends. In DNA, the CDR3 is TGTGCCAGCAGCGTAGAGGGGCAATGGCGGGAAAAACTGTTTTTT. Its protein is CASSVEGQWREKLFF.

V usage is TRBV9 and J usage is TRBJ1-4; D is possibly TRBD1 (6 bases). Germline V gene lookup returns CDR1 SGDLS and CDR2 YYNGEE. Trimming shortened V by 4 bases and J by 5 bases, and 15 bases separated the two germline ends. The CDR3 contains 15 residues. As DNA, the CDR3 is TGTGCCAGCAGCCCCCTGGGGGGCCCGAATGAAAAACTGTTTTTT. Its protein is CASSPLGGPNEKLFF.